Following are 25 T cell receptor beta chains from one sample sequenced in a study of cytomegalovirus exposure and HLA in healthy donors. Use of 60 Vbeta and 13 Jbeta primers characterized the PCR. Sequencing was performed with immunoSEQ multiplex PCR; in TCRdb, only in-frame clones are kept and a portion is missing. Of roughly 250,000 clones detected, 70% to 90% appear once; the ten largest clones hold 1.5% to 2.5%. The material sequenced was PBMCs. The source is a woman in her forties in good health and CMV-seropositive.

The chain has TRBV29-1 and TRBJ2-5; D possibly corresponds to TRBD1 (6 bases). Germline assignment: CDR1 SQVTM and CDR2 ANQGSEA. There are 15 residues in the CDR3. The germline V and J ends were trimmed by 3 bases and 3 bases, with 17 bases remaining between them. This CDR3 is CSVDKSWTEKETQYF. CDR3 sequence (DNA): TGCAGCGTTGACAAATCCTGGACAGAGAAAGAGACCCAGTACTTC.

V is TRBV21-1 and J is TRBJ2-1; the table's TRBD2 call for D was not verified on the DNA. TRBV21-1 is described as a pseudogene. The CDR3 is made up of 17 amino acids. The CDR3 region is CASSKLKSENSYNEQFF. CDR3 sequence (DNA): TGTGCCAGCAGCAAATTGAAGAGCGAAAACTCCTACAATGAGCAGTTCTTC.

The V gene is TRBV28, the J gene TRBJ1-5, with 10 bases fitting TRBD1. This CDR3 spans 14 amino acids. In germline, CDR1 is MDHEN, CDR2 SYDVKM. Losses at the gene ends were 5 bases for V and 6 bases for J; bases not matched to a gene: 4. This CDR3 reads CASSPGTGVQPQHF. In DNA form, the CDR3 reads TGTGCCAGCAGTCCGGGGACAGGGGTTCAGCCCCAGCATTTT.

The chain links TRBV7-6 to TRBJ2-2; 10 bases agree with TRBD2. This CDR3 comprises 16 residues. J was trimmed by 5 bases and V by 0 bases; bases with no gene match: 3. CDR1 SGHVS and CDR2 FNYEAQ come from the germline V gene. The CDR3 region is CASSLALAGPTGELFF. CDR3 sequence (DNA): TGTGCCAGCAGCTTAGCACTAGCGGGGCCAACCGGGGAGCTGTTTTTT.

The chain is built from TRBV5-1 and TRBJ2-1, with D hard to call. V was shortened by 0 bases and J by 6 bases, with 7 bases between the two germline ends. Germline V lookup: CDR1 SGHRS, CDR2 YFSETQ. The CDR3 is 13 residues long. This chain's CDR3 is CASSLGSGNEQFF. CDR3 DNA sequence: TGCGCCAGCAGCTTGGGGAGTGGCAATGAGCAGTTCTTC. The whole variable domain, filled in from reference TRBV5-1 and TRBJ2-1, reads KAGVTQTPRYLIKTRGQQVTLSCSPISGHRSVSWYQQTPGQGLQFLFEYFSETQRNKGNFPGRFSGRQFSNSRSEMNVSTLELGDSALYLCASSLGSGNEQFFGPGTRLTVL.

This chain connects TRBV7-8 to TRBJ1-1, with D unclear. V was pared by 1 base and J by 3 bases, with 9 bases between. Germline V gene sequence: CDR1 SGHVS, CDR2 FQNEAQ. The CDR3 spans 14 residues. For the CDR3, the DNA is TGTGCCAGCAGCTTAGTTTCCTCTGACACTGAAGCTTTCTTT. It codes for CASSLVSSDTEAFF.

The chain employs TRBV28 and TRBJ2-5; 7 nucleotides agree with TRBD2. The V gene end was trimmed by 9 bases and the J gene end by 5 bases; junction bases not matched to a gene: 15. The length of the CDR3 is 15 residues. CDR1 and CDR2 (germline): MDHEN, SYDVKM. The CDR3 coding sequence is TGTGCCAGTCGAAGCGGGGATTATTCGAGGGAGACCCAGTACTTC. Translated: CASRSGDYSRETQYF.

The rearrangement joins TRBV19 to TRBJ1-5, with D perhaps matching TRBD1 (5 bases). Trimming removed 7 bases at V and 1 base at J, with 8 bases between. Germline CDR1 LNHDA, CDR2 SQIVND (reference sequence). This CDR3 is built from 13 residues. DNA of the CDR3: TGTGCCAGTACGGCAGGGAGCAATCAGCCCCAGCATTTT. It codes for CASTAGSNQPQHF.

There are a few counts of this clone. V is TRBV2 and J is TRBJ2-1; 10 nucleotides align to TRBD2. CDR1 and CDR2 (germline): SNHLY, FYNNEI. V trimming: 6 bases; J trimming: 10 bases; junction bases outside the gene matches: 12. This CDR3 contains 15 residues. CDR3 loop: CASSASGLAGEEQFF. The CDR3 DNA follows: TGTGCCAGCAGCGCATCCGGGCTAGCGGGAGAAGAGCAGTTCTTC. Complete variable domain (other parts from reference TRBV2 and TRBJ2-1): EPEVTQTPSHQVTQMGQEVILRCVPISNHLYFYWYRQILGQKVEFLVSFYNNEISEKSEIFDDQFSVERPDGSNFTLKIRSTKLEDSAMYFCASSASGLAGEEQFFGPGTRLTVL.

The V and J genes are TRBV5-6 and TRBJ2-7, with D possibly TRBD2 on 6 matching bases. V was cut by 7 bases and J by 4 bases, with 18 bases left in between. CDR1 is SGHDT and CDR2 is YYEEEE in the germline V gene. The CDR3 totals 14 residues. The CDR3 spells CASGPWGLGYEQYF. DNA of the CDR3: TGTGCCAGCGGCCCCTGGGGACTGGGTTACGAGCAGTACTTC.

J is TRBJ2-1 and V is TRBV14; no clear D. This CDR3 spans 15 amino acids. Germline CDR1 is SGHDN and CDR2 is FVKESK. The V gene lost 1 base and the J gene lost 2 bases, with 9 bases spanning the gap. CDR3 residues: CASSQGSLPYNEQFF. CDR3 nucleotide sequence: TGTGCCAGCAGCCAAGGTAGTCTCCCCTACAATGAGCAGTTCTTC.

The chain links TRBV19 to TRBJ2-7, with TRBD1 matching over 7 bases. Trimming removed 4 bases from V and 6 bases from J; junction bases left unmatched: 9. The germline V gene encodes CDR1 LNHDA and CDR2 SQIVND (reference sequence). The CDR3 sequence is 14 residues long. As DNA, the CDR3 is TGTGCCAGTAGTAAGACGGACAGGTGGGTCGAGCAGTACTTC. Translating it yields CASSKTDRWVEQYF.

This clone was seen only once. The chain carries TRBV18 and TRBJ2-7; TRBD1 matches at 8 bases. The V gene's germline CDR1 is KGHSH and CDR2 LQKENI. The CDR3 spans 15 residues. The ends lost 3 bases at V and 3 bases at J; junction bases unmatched: 7. CDR3 sequence reads: CASSPGTGQDYEQYF. The CDR3 DNA reads as TGTGCCAGCTCACCCGGGACAGGTCAAGACTACGAGCAGTACTTC.

The CDR3 nucleotides are TGTGCCAGCAGCTTAGCCGCGGGGACTAATGAAAAACTGTTTTTT. Translating gives CASSLAAGTNEKLFF. The V and J genes are TRBV7-8 and TRBJ1-4, with D unresolved. The CDR3 covers 15 residues. Germline V gene sequence: CDR1 SGHVS, CDR2 FQNEAQ. V was trimmed by 0 bases and J by 2 bases, leaving 7 bases between them.

This clone has a single count. The chain joins TRBV7-3 to TRBJ1-2; TRBD1 aligns across 7 bases. CDR1 SGHTA and CDR2 FQGTGA come from the germline V gene. V lost 5 bases, J lost 2 bases, and 2 bases stayed unmatched. The CDR3 sequence is 13 residues long. CDR3 sequence: CASSLGQNYGYTF. CDR3 sequence (DNA): TGTGCCAGCAGCCTGGGACAGAACTATGGCTACACCTTC.

This clone is a singleton in its sample. The chain employs TRBV2 and TRBJ1-5, with 7 bases identical to TRBD1. CDR1 is SNHLY, CDR2 FYNNEI, per germline. V lost 6 bases to trimming and J lost 9 bases; unmatched junction nucleotides: 8. The CDR3 covers 13 residues. CDR3 in amino acids: CASSPGGSSPQHF. The CDR3 DNA sequence: TGTGCCAGCAGCCCAGGGGGGTCATCGCCCCAGCATTTT.

The J gene is TRBJ2-1, the V gene TRBV16; TRBD1 might be the D (5 bases). Trimming stripped 1 base from V and 5 bases from J, with 15 bases between. This CDR3 contains 16 residues. Germline values: CDR1 KGHSY, CDR2 FQNENV. The CDR3 loop reads CASSQYGAGPHNEQFF. DNA for the CDR3: TGTGCCAGCAGCCAATATGGGGCCGGCCCCCACAATGAGCAGTTCTTC.

The genes are TRBV14 and TRBJ2-3, with 10 bases that match TRBD2. Per germline, CDR1 SGHDN and CDR2 FVKESK. Germline trimming cut 0 bases from V and 5 bases from J; bases unmatched to any gene: 8. This CDR3 contains 17 residues. CDR3 sequence: CASSQDRAGGPLDTQYF. CDR3 nucleotides: TGTGCCAGCAGCCAAGATCGAGCGGGAGGGCCTTTAGATACGCAGTATTTT.

The rearrangement links TRBV9 to TRBJ2-5; D ambiguous. Germline V gene data show CDR1 as SGDLS and CDR2 as YYNGEE. Deletions cut 4 bases from V and 5 bases from J, with 12 bases between. The CDR3 spans 13 residues. CDR3 residues: CASSPDSSETQYF. In DNA, the CDR3 is TGTGCCAGCAGCCCAGACTCGAGCGAGACCCAGTACTTC.

V usage is TRBV9 and J usage is TRBJ2-1; 8 bases align to TRBD2. The V gene end was trimmed by 3 bases and the J gene end by 0 bases; junction bases not matched to a gene: 5. The CDR3 extends over 16 amino acids. Germline CDR1 reads SGDLS; CDR2 reads YYNGEE. The CDR3 bases are TGTGCCAGCAGCGCACTAGCGGCGAGCTCCTACAATGAGCAGTTCTTC. Its protein product is CASSALAASSYNEQFF.

The genes are TRBV28 and TRBJ2-1; 8 bases line up with TRBD2. The CDR3 extends over 18 amino acids. V lost 1 base to trimming and J lost 3 bases; unmatched junction nucleotides: 11. The germline V gene has CDR1 MDHEN and CDR2 SYDVKM. This CDR3 reads CASSLYPPASGFYNEQFF. CDR3 DNA: TGTGCCAGCAGTTTATATCCCCCCGCTAGCGGGTTCTACAATGAGCAGTTCTTC.

The chain carries TRBV9 and TRBJ2-7; 11 bases agree with TRBD2. Trimming removed 4 bases from V and 6 bases from J; junction bases left unmatched: 6. The CDR3 loop spans 14 amino acids. Per the germline V gene, CDR1 is SGDLS and CDR2 is YYNGEE. This CDR3 reads CASSLTSGAGEQYF. CDR3 nucleotide sequence: TGTGCCAGCAGCCTGACTAGCGGGGCGGGCGAGCAGTACTTC.

This chain uses TRBV28 with TRBJ2-5, with D uncertain. The V gene's germline CDR1 is MDHEN and CDR2 SYDVKM. The ends were cut back, 6 bases at V and 1 base at J, with 6 bases in the middle. This CDR3 is 12 amino acids long. The CDR3 bases are TGTGCCAGCAGCCCGAGCCAAGAGACCCAGTACTTC. The encoded protein is CASSPSQETQYF. Full variable domain (remainder filled in from reference TRBV28 and TRBJ2-5): DVKVTQSSRYLVKRTGEKVFLECVQDMDHENMFWYRQDPGLGLRLIYFSYDVKMKEKGDIPEGYSVSREKKERFSLILESASTNQTSMYLCASSPSQETQYFGPGTRLLVL.

V is TRBV6-5 and J is TRBJ2-7; 9 bases align to TRBD2. The CDR3 length is 15 residues. Germline CDR1 is MNHEY and CDR2 is SVGAGI. V was pared by 4 bases and J by 4 bases, with 8 bases of the junction left unmatched. The chain's CDR3 is CASSFLAGVRYEQYF. The CDR3 coding sequence is TGTGCCAGCAGTTTCTTAGCGGGAGTCAGGTACGAGCAGTACTTC.

The chain couples TRBV2 to TRBJ1-1; the match to TRBD1 covers 8 bases. There are 13 residues in the CDR3. The germline V gene has CDR1 SNHLY and CDR2 FYNNEI. J was trimmed by 5 bases and V by 1 base; bases with no gene match: 0. Written as DNA, the CDR3 is TGTGCCAGCAGTGAAGACAGGGGGACTGAAGCTTTCTTT. It encodes CASSEDRGTEAFF.